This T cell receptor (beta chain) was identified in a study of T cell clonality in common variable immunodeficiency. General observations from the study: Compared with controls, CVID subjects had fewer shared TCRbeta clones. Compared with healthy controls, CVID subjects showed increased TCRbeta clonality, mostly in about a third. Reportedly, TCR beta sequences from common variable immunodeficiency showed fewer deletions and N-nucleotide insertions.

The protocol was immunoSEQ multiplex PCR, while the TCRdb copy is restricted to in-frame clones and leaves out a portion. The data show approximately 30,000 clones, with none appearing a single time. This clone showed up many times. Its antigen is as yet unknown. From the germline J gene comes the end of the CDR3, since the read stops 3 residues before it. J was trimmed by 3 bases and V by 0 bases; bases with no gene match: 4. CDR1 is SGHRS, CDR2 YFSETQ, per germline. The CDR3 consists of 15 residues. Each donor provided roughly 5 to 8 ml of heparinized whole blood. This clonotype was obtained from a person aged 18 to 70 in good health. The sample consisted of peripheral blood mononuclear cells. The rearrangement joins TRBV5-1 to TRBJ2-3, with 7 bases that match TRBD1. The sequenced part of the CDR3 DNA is TGCGCCAGCAGCTTGGTATTACAGGGGACAGATACG. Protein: CASSLVLQGTDT. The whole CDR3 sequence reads CASSLVLQGTDTQYF.